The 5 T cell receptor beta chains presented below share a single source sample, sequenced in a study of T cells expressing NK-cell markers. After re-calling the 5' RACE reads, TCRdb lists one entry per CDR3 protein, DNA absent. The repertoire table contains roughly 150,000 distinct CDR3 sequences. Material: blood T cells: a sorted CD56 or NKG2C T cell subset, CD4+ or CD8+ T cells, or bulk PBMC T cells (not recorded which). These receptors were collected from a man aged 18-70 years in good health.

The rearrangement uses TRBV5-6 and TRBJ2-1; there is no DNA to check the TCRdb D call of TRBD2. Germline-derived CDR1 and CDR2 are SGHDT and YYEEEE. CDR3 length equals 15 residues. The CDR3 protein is CASSLASGGVYEQFF.

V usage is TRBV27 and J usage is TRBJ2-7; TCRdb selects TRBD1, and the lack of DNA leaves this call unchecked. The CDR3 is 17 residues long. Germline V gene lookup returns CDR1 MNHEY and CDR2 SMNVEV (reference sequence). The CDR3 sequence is CASSSPSGSGRNYEQYF.

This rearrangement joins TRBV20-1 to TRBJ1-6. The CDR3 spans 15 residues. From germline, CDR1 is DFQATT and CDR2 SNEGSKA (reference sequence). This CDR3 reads CSAEDHFDYNSPLHF.

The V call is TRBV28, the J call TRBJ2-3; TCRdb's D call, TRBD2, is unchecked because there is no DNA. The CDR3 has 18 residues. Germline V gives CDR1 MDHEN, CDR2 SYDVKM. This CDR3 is CASSATLRGGSVTDTQYF.

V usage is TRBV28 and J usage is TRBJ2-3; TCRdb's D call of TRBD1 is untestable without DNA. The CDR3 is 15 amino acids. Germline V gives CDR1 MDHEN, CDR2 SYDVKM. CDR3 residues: CASHMEGAGGDTQYF. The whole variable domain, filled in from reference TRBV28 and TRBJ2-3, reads DVKVTQSSRYLVKRTGEKVFLECVQDMDHENMFWYRQDPGLGLRLIYFSYDVKMKEKGDIPEGYSVSREKKERFSLILESASTNQTSMYLCASHMEGAGGDTQYFGPGTRLTVL.